This TCR beta chain was found in a study of PD-1 blockade in classical Hodgkin lymphoma. Study results and limitations: Diversity in CD4+ TCRs, unlike that measured in CD8+ TCRs, had risen significantly by C4D1. Patients with an early start, nivolumab under 1 year after ASCT, were excluded. Patients newly diagnosed and complete responders had comparable baseline diversity.

In this sample, this clone is medium-sized (0.01 to 0.1%). Its antigen remains unknown. TCRdb's copy holds only in-frame clones and misses some; the assay was immunoSEQ multiplex PCR. The sample holds 12,000 or so clones, roughly 77% seen once. Brentuximab vedotin exposure varied among the patients, all of whom had relapsed after autologous stem cell transplantation. Germline V CDR1 and CDR2: MRHNA, SNTAGT. V was shortened by 0 bases and J by 3 bases, with 15 bases between the two germline ends. The CDR3 length is 17 residues. The chain links TRBV6-4 to TRBJ1-5; a possible D gene is TRBD1 (6 bases). The source material was peripheral blood mononuclear cells (PBMCs), sampled at baseline. The TCR sequence derives from a human donor with classical Hodgkin lymphoma. Here the CDR3 DNA reads TGTGCCAGCAGTGACTCGGAGACAGGATCCTCCAATCAGCCCCAGCATTTT. Translating it yields CASSDSETGSSNQPQHF.